This T cell receptor (beta chain) was sequenced in a study of technical replicates of blood from a handful of donors. Germline V lookup: CDR1 WSHSY, CDR2 SAAADI. The CDR3 contains 14 residues. V shed 4 bases, J shed 8 bases, and the junction held 3 bases outside the gene matches. This table comes from immunoSEQ multiplex PCR, and its TCRdb copy is limited to in-frame clones, with some not included. The sample yields approximately 94,000 clones, about 96% seen once. The origin of this receptor is a human donor in good health. The sequencing sample was made of T cells isolated from PBMCs. The rearrangement joins TRBV10-2 to TRBJ2-1; 12 nucleotides match TRBD2. The CDR3 region is CASSGLAGEDEQFF. The CDR3, as DNA: TGCGCCAGCAGTGGACTAGCGGGAGAGGATGAGCAGTTCTTC.